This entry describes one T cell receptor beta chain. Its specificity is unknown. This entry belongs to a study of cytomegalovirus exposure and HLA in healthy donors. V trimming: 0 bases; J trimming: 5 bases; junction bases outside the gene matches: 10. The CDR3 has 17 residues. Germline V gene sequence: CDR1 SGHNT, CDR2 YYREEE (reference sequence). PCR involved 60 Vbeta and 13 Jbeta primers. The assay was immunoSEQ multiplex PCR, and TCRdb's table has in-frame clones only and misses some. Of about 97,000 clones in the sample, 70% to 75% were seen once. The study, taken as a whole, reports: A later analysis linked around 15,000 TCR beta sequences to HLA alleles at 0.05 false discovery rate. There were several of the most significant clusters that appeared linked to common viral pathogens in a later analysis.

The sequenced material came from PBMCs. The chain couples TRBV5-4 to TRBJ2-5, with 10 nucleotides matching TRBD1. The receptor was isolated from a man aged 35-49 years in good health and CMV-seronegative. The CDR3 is CASSLDIGTGEGETQYF. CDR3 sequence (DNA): TGTGCCAGCAGCTTGGATATCGGGACAGGGGAAGGCGAGACCCAGTACTTC.